A single sample gave rise to the 8 T cell receptor beta chains below, sequenced in a study of shared clonotypes between healthy human individuals. Using immunoSEQ multiplex PCR, the repertoire was profiled, and TCRdb retains in-frame clones only, with some absent. There are 950,000 to 1,100,000 clones in the sample; approximately 80% occur only once, and 0.5% to 0.65% lies in the top ten. The sequenced material came from memory CD4+ T cells from PBMCs. Regarding subset: CD45RA-negative fraction. These receptors were taken from a man between 18 and 29 years old in good health. Some clones in this sample may be carry-over from other donors' samples.

The chain recombines TRBV30 with TRBJ2-5; D may be TRBD1 (6 bases). The CDR3 sequence is 13 residues long. Germline V lookup: CDR1 GTSNPN, CDR2 SVGIG (reference sequence). V gave up 5 bases and J gave up 1 base, with 11 bases separating them. CDR3 region: CAWGGPPQETQYF. CDR3 in DNA: TGTGCCTGGGGGGGCCCACCCCAAGAGACCCAGTACTTC.

In this sample, this clone turned up a few times. The chain recombines TRBV11-2 with TRBJ2-1, with D unclear. The CDR3 spans 14 residues. Germline V gene lookup returns CDR1 SGHAT and CDR2 FQNNGV. Trimming shortened V by 5 bases and J by 4 bases, and 12 bases separated the two germline ends. The CDR3: CASSPELGYNEQFF. The CDR3 DNA is TGTGCCAGCAGCCCTGAGCTAGGTTACAATGAGCAGTTCTTC.

CDR3 protein: CASSLRTGKHEQFF. CDR3 DNA sequence: TGTGCCAGTAGTCTTAGGACAGGGAAGCATGAGCAGTTCTTC. The chain is built from TRBV19 and TRBJ2-1, with TRBD1 matching 8 bases. With 5 bases clipped from V and 8 bases from J, the junction kept 8 bases outside the gene matches. Germline values: CDR1 LNHDA, CDR2 SQIVND (reference sequence). There are 14 residues in the CDR3.

This clone came up once. The chain joins TRBV5-4 to TRBJ2-1; 8 bases line up with TRBD2. Germline CDR1 reads SGHNT; CDR2 reads YYREEE (reference sequence). CDR3 length equals 15 residues. With 7 bases clipped from V and 7 bases from J, the junction kept 13 bases outside the gene matches. The CDR3 DNA follows: TGTGCCAGCTTCTCCCCCGGGAGGGCCGTAAATGAGCAGTTCTTC. Protein product: CASFSPGRAVNEQFF.

The table lists this clone with many counts. Other DNA sequences in the sample encode the same CDR3. CDR3 nucleotides: TGTGCCAGCTCAGTCGGGACAGGGGATCAGCCCCAGCATTTT. Translated: CASSVGTGDQPQHF. The rearrangement joins TRBV18 to TRBJ1-5, with 10 nucleotides matching TRBD1. Trimming cost V 5 bases and J 5 bases; bases outside gene matches: 3. Germline assignment: CDR1 KGHSH and CDR2 LQKENI. The CDR3 is 14 amino acids. The entire variable domain, with the rest obtained from reference TRBV18 and TRBJ1-5, is as follows: NAGVMQNPRHLVRRRGQEARLRCSPMKGHSHVYWYRQLPEEGLKFMVYLQKENIIDESGMPKERFSAEFPKEGPSILRIQQVVRGDSAAYFCASSVGTGDQPQHFGDGTRLSIL.

The V call is TRBV1, the J call TRBJ1-1; whether TRBD1, the table's D call, matches the DNA was not checked. TRBV1 constitutes a pseudogene. The CDR3 is 17 residues long. The CDR3 spells CTSSQVRPTDSYTEAFF. DNA of the CDR3: TGCACCAGCAGCCAAGTTCGTCCCACAGATTCTTACACTGAAGCTTTCTTT.

This clone was seen once. The chain recombines TRBV28 with TRBJ1-1, with no clear D. Germline V gene lookup returns CDR1 MDHEN and CDR2 SYDVKM. Trimming pared 9 bases from V and 3 bases from J, leaving 11 bases between. This CDR3 region has 12 residues. The CDR3: CASINRYTEAFF. The CDR3 region has the DNA TGTGCCAGTATTAATAGGTACACTGAAGCTTTCTTT.

The rearrangement joins TRBV5-6 to TRBJ2-2; the D is unclear. The V and J ends lost 1 base and 5 bases respectively, with 6 bases between them. The CDR3 covers 13 residues. The germline V gene has CDR1 SGHDT and CDR2 YYEEEE. The CDR3 reads CASSLKPTGELFF. CDR3 DNA: TGTGCCAGCAGCTTGAAACCGACCGGGGAGCTGTTTTTT.